The clone carrying this TCR beta chain was observed many times. Its antigen is currently unknown. This sample stems from a study of regulatory T cells in long-lasting Graves disease. Trimming took 4 bases from V and 5 from J, leaving 12 bases between them. This CDR3 has 14 residues. CDR1 and CDR2 (germline): MNHEY, SVGAGI. The sample's time point: persistent/refractory GD, antithyroid drugs over 5 years with positive TRAb. TCR sequences were obtained from RNA taken from PBMCs. According to the study, TCR beta libraries were built with iRepertoire HTBI primers and CDR3-region Arm-PCR. Via MiXCR, TCRdb re-called the multiplex PCR reads, giving one row per CDR3 protein. The sample lists almost 350,000 distinct CDR3 sequences, 15% to 20% occurring once. Study-level findings and limits: Reduced TCR diversity was observed in persistent Graves' patients versus newly diagnosed patients. TRBV28, TRBJ1-2 and TRBJ2-5 were segments that persistent disease favored.

This chain links TRBV6-5 with TRBJ1-5; D not resolved. Sequenced here: peripheral blood mononuclear cells (PBMCs), sampled when the disease was refractory, from a patient treated with antithyroid drugs. The origin of this receptor is a female donor with Graves disease. The CDR3 sequence: CASSFQAGHQPQHF. The CDR3 region has the DNA TGTGCCAGCAGTTTCCAAGCCGGTCATCAGCCCCAGCATTTT.